A single sample is the source of the 25 T cell receptor beta chains below, sequenced in a study of beta chain features in type 1 diabetes (dated by TCRdb to 2017 to 2018). What the study reported, not specific to this receptor: Type 1 diabetes patients showed a moderate but significant shortening of TCRB CDR3 length in all four CD4+ subsets.

The library was produced with the immunoSEQ multiplex PCR assay. All of the isolated RNA was reverse transcribed with the High Capacity cDNA Reverse Transcription Kit, so expressed TCRB transcripts were sequenced. TCRdb's version of the immuneACCESS table is confined to in-frame rearrangements and falls short of the full clone set. An unresolved V gene accounts for under half of the shortfall where checked; the remainder is of unknown origin. For this sample the table gives roughly 150,000 clones, of which approximately 7.8% were detected only once. Approximately 0.85% of the sample is held by the ten biggest clonotypes. Antigens for these TCRs are unknown. What was sequenced was central memory CD4+ T cells from blood. The receptors stem from a woman aged 40-49 years with type 1 diabetes.

This clone has more than one count but fewer than ten. The V and J genes are TRBV7-9 and TRBJ1-1; the D gene is possibly TRBD1 (5 bases). Germline CDR1 SEHNR, CDR2 FQNEAQ (reference sequence). This CDR3 is 15 amino acids long. V lost 3 bases to trimming and J lost 2 bases, with 13 bases between them. Here the CDR3 reads CASSFLWDSNTEAFF. CDR3 bases: TGTGCCAGCAGCTTCCTTTGGGACTCCAACACTGAAGCTTTCTTT.

The chain carries TRBV7-8 and TRBJ1-2; perhaps TRBD1 as D (5 bases). The V gene lost 5 bases and the J gene lost 4 bases, with 14 bases spanning the gap. CDR1 is SGHVS and CDR2 is FQNEAQ in the germline V gene. The CDR3 extends over 14 amino acids. CDR3 in amino acids: CASSPGGGGYGYTF. CDR3 coding DNA: TGTGCCAGCAGCCCGGGTGGGGGAGGCTATGGCTACACCTTC. Full variable domain (rest looked up from reference TRBV7-8 and TRBJ1-2): GAGVSQSPRYKVAKRGQDVALRCDPISGHVSLFWYQQALGQGPEFLTYFQNEAQLDKSGLPSDRFFAERPEGSVSTLKIQRTQQEDSAVYLCASSPGGGGYGYTFGSGTRLTVV.

This chain joins TRBV7-9 and TRBJ1-2; 8 nucleotides agree with TRBD1. The CDR3 loop spans 13 amino acids. With V trimmed by 3 bases and J by 8 bases, 5 bases remained unmatched. Germline V gene data show CDR1 as SEHNR and CDR2 as FQNEAQ (reference sequence). The CDR3 here is CASSLTGEDGYTF. The CDR3 DNA is TGTGCCAGCAGCTTGACAGGGGAGGACGGCTACACCTTC.

This clone was counted a few times. The chain carries TRBV7-9 and TRBJ1-2, with 8 bases identical to TRBD1. This CDR3 has 15 amino acids. J was trimmed by 4 bases and V by 5 bases; bases with no gene match: 9. Germline assignment: CDR1 SEHNR and CDR2 FQNEAQ (reference sequence). In DNA, the CDR3 is TGTGCCAGCAGCAACCCGGACAGGGCCCTCTATGGCTACACCTTC. It yields the protein CASSNPDRALYGYTF.

This clone was observed a few times. CDR3 coding DNA: TGCGCCAGCAGCCTGGGGACAGCTGGCTACACCTTC. Protein sequence: CASSLGTAGYTF. The chain is built from TRBV4-1 and TRBJ1-2, with 7 bases that match TRBD1. CDR3 length: 12 amino acids. Trimming cost V 4 bases and J 7 bases; bases outside gene matches: 3. Germline CDR1 MGHRA, CDR2 YSYEKL.

Here the CDR3 DNA reads TGTGCCAGCAGCCGTAAGGGGGCCCGACAGGGGGCTGAAGCTTTCTTT. Translated: CASSRKGARQGAEAFF. The gene calls are TRBV27 and TRBJ1-1; 9 bases agree with TRBD1. This CDR3 region has 16 residues. Germline trimming cut 6 bases from V and 6 bases from J; bases unmatched to any gene: 14. Germline V CDR1 and CDR2: MNHEY, SMNVEV (reference sequence).

This clone was observed a handful of times. The chain uses TRBV18 and TRBJ1-1; D might be TRBD1 (6 bases). Germline CDR1 is KGHSH and CDR2 is LQKENI. The CDR3 loop spans 12 amino acids. V lost 3 bases and J 5 bases, leaving 7 bases between the germline ends. CDR3 DNA sequence: TGTGCCAGCTCACCCGACAGGACTGAAGCTTTCTTT. This translates into CASSPDRTEAFF.

The chain is built from TRBV7-3 and TRBJ2-3; TRBD2 aligns across 11 bases. CDR1 and CDR2 (germline): SGHTA, FQGTGA. The V segment lost 4 bases and the J segment 2 bases; nucleotides outside the gene matches: 2. The CDR3 is 15 residues long. The chain's CDR3 is CASSWGLADTDTQYF. The DNA of the CDR3 is TGTGCCAGCAGCTGGGGACTAGCGGACACAGATACGCAGTATTTT.

The sample holds a few counts of this clone. This chain connects TRBV5-1 to TRBJ2-5; 12 bases are a match to TRBD2. The CDR3 is 17 amino acids. V lost 2 bases to trimming and J lost 5 bases; unmatched junction nucleotides: 10. The V gene's germline CDR1 is SGHRS and CDR2 YFSETQ. This CDR3 reads CASSFTGTSGSGETQYF. The CDR3 DNA reads TGCGCCAGCAGCTTTACCGGGACTAGCGGGTCTGGCGAGACCCAGTACTTC.

This clone was detected only a few times. The chain joins TRBV27 to TRBJ1-6; D is ambiguous. Trimming took off 6 bases at V and 4 bases at J, with 10 bases between the two ends. This CDR3 has 14 residues. Germline values: CDR1 MNHEY, CDR2 SMNVEV (reference sequence). The CDR3 reads CASSLLSYNSPLHF. The DNA for the CDR3 is TGTGCCAGCAGCCTCCTGTCTTATAATTCACCCCTCCACTTT.

This clone came up a few times. The chain recombines TRBV5-5 with TRBJ1-2; weak D call: TRBD1 (6 bases). The CDR3 loop spans 13 amino acids. In germline, CDR1 is SGHKS, CDR2 YYEKEE (reference sequence). The ends were cut back, 4 bases at V and 7 bases at J, with 14 bases in the middle. In DNA, the CDR3 is TGTGCCAGCAGCCCGGACAGAATAGGTGGCTACACCTTC. It encodes CASSPDRIGGYTF. Filled out from reference TRBV5-5 and TRBJ1-2, the complete variable domain reads DAGVTQSPTHLIKTRGQQVTLRCSPISGHKSVSWYQQVLGQGPQFIFQYYEKEERGRGNFPDRFSARQFPNYSSELNVNALLLGDSALYLCASSPDRIGGYTFGSGTRLTVV.

The rearrangement joins TRBV29-1 to TRBJ2-5; D possibly corresponds to TRBD2 (6 bases). Trimming cost V 1 base and J 2 bases, with 11 bases left between them. Germline V CDR1 and CDR2: SQVTM, ANQGSEA. The CDR3 sequence is 14 residues long. CDR3 residues: CSVEVGSRQETQYF. DNA for the CDR3: TGCAGCGTTGAAGTCGGGAGTCGGCAAGAGACCCAGTACTTC.

This clone was recorded a few times. V and J are TRBV7-3 and TRBJ2-1; D possibly corresponds to TRBD1 (6 bases). V was cut by 5 bases and J by 8 bases, with 16 bases left in between. Germline assignment: CDR1 SGHTA and CDR2 FQGTGA. CDR3 length: 14 residues. In nucleotides, the CDR3 is TGTGCCAGCAGCAAAGGACAGATGGGTGATGAGCAGTTCTTC. Translation: CASSKGQMGDEQFF.

This clone was detected only a few times. The chain is built from TRBV19 and TRBJ2-2; 7 bases are a match to TRBD1. Germline CDR1 LNHDA, CDR2 SQIVND (reference sequence). This CDR3 region has 15 residues. V gave up 7 bases and J gave up 5 bases; unmatched junction bases: 10. The CDR3, as DNA: TGTGCCAGTACACAGGGGTCCTGGGTTACCGGGGAGCTGTTTTTT. This gives the protein CASTQGSWVTGELFF.

A few counts support this clone. V usage is TRBV27 and J usage is TRBJ2-7; D is possibly TRBD1 (5 bases). This CDR3 has 14 residues. Trimming took off 5 bases at V and 3 bases at J, with 14 bases between the two ends. In germline, CDR1 is MNHEY, CDR2 SMNVEV (reference sequence). The CDR3, as DNA: TGTGCCAGCAGTGCAGGGAATTGGGACTACGAGCAGTACTTC. Translation gives CASSAGNWDYEQYF.

The table lists this clone with many counts. The chain carries TRBV2 and TRBJ1-3; tentatively, D is TRBD1 (6 bases). CDR1 is SNHLY and CDR2 is FYNNEI in the germline V gene. Trimming left V 6 bases short and J 0 bases short, with 12 bases between. The CDR3 spans 15 residues. CDR3 sequence reads: CASRAGQSSGNTIYF. In DNA, the CDR3 is TGTGCCAGCAGGGCTGGACAGAGCTCTGGAAACACCATATATTTT.

The CDR3 nucleotides are TGTGCCAGCAGTTCCCTAGCGGGAGGCTCCTACGAGCAGTACTTC. The encoded protein is CASSSLAGGSYEQYF. The J gene is TRBJ2-7, the V gene TRBV28; 11 nucleotides match TRBD2. V gave up 4 bases and J gave up 0 bases; unmatched junction bases: 2. Germline CDR1 reads MDHEN; CDR2 reads SYDVKM. The CDR3 runs to 15 residues.

This clone came up a few times. The J gene is TRBJ2-7, the V gene TRBV28, with D maybe TRBD1 (6 bases). This CDR3 has 15 residues. V was trimmed by 7 bases and J by 5 bases, leaving 21 bases between them. Per the germline V gene, CDR1 is MDHEN and CDR2 is SYDVKM. DNA of the CDR3: TGTGCCAGCAACCTGGGGACAAGAGGGTTGGACGAGCAGTACTTC. Amino acid sequence: CASNLGTRGLDEQYF.

The sample holds a few counts of this clone. The J gene is TRBJ2-2, the V gene TRBV19, with 9 bases identical to TRBD1. The CDR3 sequence is 16 residues long. The V gene end was trimmed by 6 bases and the J gene end by 4 bases; junction bases not matched to a gene: 9. Germline CDR1 and CDR2: LNHDA and SQIVND (reference sequence). The CDR3 DNA reads TGTGCCAGTAGGGGGACAGGGTCGGCCGTCACCGGGGAGCTGTTTTTT. This translates into CASRGTGSAVTGELFF.

Note on this clone: Other DNA sequences in the sample encode the same CDR3. The chain joins TRBV27 to TRBJ2-5, with TRBD1 matching 7 bases. Germline loops: CDR1 MNHEY, CDR2 SMNVEV (reference sequence). This CDR3 is 14 amino acids long. V lost 0 bases, J lost 5 bases, and 3 bases stayed unmatched. The CDR3 DNA is TGTGCCAGCAGTTTATCGGGGACAGTGGAGACCCAGTACTTC. Its translation: CASSLSGTVETQYF.

This clone was observed a few times. The V and J genes are TRBV2 and TRBJ2-1, with 7 nucleotides matching TRBD2. This CDR3 has 15 residues. CDR1 is SNHLY, CDR2 FYNNEI, per germline. With V trimmed by 8 bases and J by 5 bases, 12 bases remained unmatched. The CDR3 nucleotides read TGTGCCAGCCCCGCGGGGGAGATGCAAGACAATGAGCAGTTCTTC. It is translated as CASPAGEMQDNEQFF.

This clone appeared a few times. The chain carries TRBV4-2 and TRBJ1-2; D gene uncertain. CDR1 is LGHNA, CDR2 YNFKEQ, per germline. Trimming shortened V by 0 bases and J by 5 bases, and 7 bases separated the two germline ends. The CDR3 is made up of 13 amino acids. The CDR3 nucleotides read TGTGCCAGCAGCCAAGATGGTCAGTATGGCTACACCTTC. Its translation: CASSQDGQYGYTF.

The gene calls are TRBV7-2 and TRBJ2-2; the match to TRBD1 covers 9 bases. The germline V gene encodes CDR1 SGHTA and CDR2 FQGNSA. The CDR3 contains 16 residues. Trimming cost V 3 bases and J 2 bases; bases outside gene matches: 4. CDR3 residues: CASSFQGQGNTGELFF. The CDR3 region has the DNA TGTGCCAGCAGCTTCCAGGGACAGGGCAACACCGGGGAGCTGTTTTTT.

This clone occurred a few times. The genes are TRBV4-2 and TRBJ1-3; 9 bases are a match to TRBD1. V lost 1 base to trimming and J lost 9 bases; unmatched junction nucleotides: 7. Germline V CDR1 and CDR2: LGHNA, YNFKEQ. This CDR3 region has 15 residues. In nucleotides, the CDR3 is TGTGCCAGCAGCCAAGGGGGGACAGGGAAGTCCACCATATATTTT. It is translated as CASSQGGTGKSTIYF.

The sample holds many counts of this clone. The chain links TRBV28 to TRBJ1-2, with unresolved D. V was pared by 8 bases and J by 2 bases, with 12 bases between. The V gene's germline CDR1 is MDHEN and CDR2 SYDVKM. The CDR3 sequence is 13 residues long. CDR3 DNA: TGTGCCAGCTGCGTTCGGGGAAACTATGGCTACACCTTC. This codes for CASCVRGNYGYTF.